Shown below are 5 T cell receptor beta chains from a single sample sequenced in a study of T cell responses to AZD1222 COVID-19 vaccine. Profiling relied on immunoSEQ multiplex PCR, and the TCRdb table lists in-frame clones only, not all of them. This table holds under 150,000 clones. The sequenced sample consisted of peripheral blood. The receptors were gathered from an adult in good health.

This chain joins TRBV15 and TRBJ1-1, with 9 positions matching TRBD1. The CDR3 has 17 residues. The germline CDR1 and CDR2 sequences are LNHNV and YYDKDF (reference sequence). V lost 3 bases to trimming and J lost 3 bases; unmatched junction nucleotides: 11. The CDR3 sequence: CATSSTTGTGKYTEAFF. CDR3 coding DNA: TGTGCCACCAGCAGTACCACCGGGACAGGGAAGTACACTGAAGCTTTCTTT.

Concerning this clone: This sample also contains other DNA sequences that code for the same CDR3. The J gene is TRBJ1-1, the V gene TRBV12-3 or TRBV12-4; D not resolved. This CDR3 has 13 residues. The germline V and J ends were trimmed by 1 base and 4 bases, with 7 bases remaining between them. CDR3 sequence: CASSLGPSTEAFF. CDR3 DNA: TGTGCCAGCAGTTTAGGACCGTCCACTGAAGCTTTCTTT.

This chain joins TRBV7-3 and TRBJ2-6, with D possibly being TRBD1 or TRBD2 (5 bases each). Germline V lookup: CDR1 SGHTA, CDR2 FQGTGA. V lost 0 bases, J lost 4 bases, and 7 bases lay in between. This CDR3 has 15 amino acids. CDR3 region: CASSLTGDGANVLTF. Written as DNA, the CDR3 is TGTGCCAGCAGCTTAACGGGGGACGGGGCCAACGTCCTGACTTTC.

The gene calls are TRBV6-5 and TRBJ1-1, with D tentatively TRBD1 (5 bases). V shed 6 bases and J shed 3 bases, with 11 bases lying between them. The CDR3 has 13 amino acids. Germline V gives CDR1 MNHEY, CDR2 SVGAGI. The CDR3 spells CASSTTEYTEAFF. Written as DNA, the CDR3 is TGTGCCAGCAGCACGACAGAATACACTGAAGCTTTCTTT.

The rearrangement links TRBV29-1 to TRBJ1-4; D is unresolved. Germline-derived CDR1 and CDR2 are SQVTM and ANQGSEA. Trimming cost V 6 bases and J 3 bases, with 11 bases left between them. This CDR3 has 13 amino acids. CDR3 loop: CSVAQSPNEKLFF. The CDR3 DNA is TGCAGCGTCGCACAGTCCCCTAATGAAAAACTGTTTTTT.